What follows are 26 T cell receptor beta chains derived from one specimen sequenced in a study of blood T cell repertoires in COVID-19. TCRdb keeps only in-frame clones here, not all; method: immunoSEQ multiplex PCR. Of roughly 110,000 clones in the sample, 80% to 90% were seen once. Sequenced input: peripheral blood. These receptors were obtained from a human donor in a cohort sampled during active COVID-19.

This clone was picked up one time. The J gene is TRBJ1-2, the V gene TRBV27; possible D gene TRBD1, 5 bases. Per the germline V gene, CDR1 is MNHEY and CDR2 is SMNVEV (reference sequence). V was pared by 2 bases and J by 7 bases, with 11 bases between. The CDR3 is 13 residues long. CDR3 bases: TGTGCCAGCAGTTTACAGGGAATCGGTGGCTACACCTTC. Translation gives CASSLQGIGGYTF.

The chain joins TRBV7-6 to TRBJ2-2; the match to TRBD2 covers 13 bases. V lost 5 bases, J lost 10 bases, and 7 bases stayed unmatched. Germline V gene sequence: CDR1 SGHVS, CDR2 FNYEAQ. The length of the CDR3 is 15 residues. Here the CDR3 DNA reads TGTGCCAGCAGCAGAAGGACTAGCGGGGGCGTGGAGCTGTTTTTT. Translated, it gives CASSRRTSGGVELFF.

This rearrangement joins TRBV7-3 to TRBJ1-2, with 7 bases fitting TRBD1. Trimming cost V 5 bases and J 8 bases; bases outside gene matches: 5. This CDR3 contains 12 residues. Germline V gene data show CDR1 as SGHTA and CDR2 as FQGTGA. Here the CDR3 reads CASSLAGQGYTF. The CDR3 region has the DNA TGTGCCAGCAGCCTTGCGGGACAGGGCTACACCTTC.

V is TRBV6-5 and J is TRBJ1-5, with D maybe TRBD1 (6 bases). Trimming took 2 bases from V and 2 from J, leaving 7 bases between them. CDR3 length equals 14 residues. Germline V gene lookup returns CDR1 MNHEY and CDR2 SVGAGI. In DNA form, the CDR3 reads TGTGCCAGCAGTTACGCAGGGGGCAATCAGCCCCAGCATTTT. Translating gives CASSYAGGNQPQHF.

The chain links TRBV7-3 to TRBJ2-1; D is undetermined. Trimming took 5 bases from V and 6 from J, leaving 8 bases between them. The CDR3 sequence is 12 residues long. The germline CDR1 and CDR2 sequences are SGHTA and FQGTGA. The CDR3 nucleotides are TGTGCCAGCAGCGACAAACCCAATGAGCAGTTCTTC. This translates into CASSDKPNEQFF.

This sequence joins TRBV6-2 or TRBV6-3 and TRBJ2-4, with TRBD1 matching 8 bases. Germline assignment: CDR1 MNHEY and CDR2 SVGEGT. V lost 5 bases, J lost 3 bases, and 18 bases stayed unmatched. The CDR3 runs to 19 residues. The CDR3 bases are TGTGCCAGCAGTAAAGATGGCGATCAGGGGGCGCGGGGCAAAAACATTCAGTACTTC. Its protein product is CASSKDGDQGARGKNIQYF.

This clone is medium-sized in the sample. The chain recombines TRBV4-1 with TRBJ2-7, with 7 bases matching TRBD1. V was clipped by 1 base and J by 5 bases; unmatched bases: 8. Germline V gene lookup returns CDR1 MGHRA and CDR2 YSYEKL. This CDR3 region has 15 residues. The CDR3 loop reads CASSQVPGTVHEQYF. In DNA, the CDR3 is TGCGCCAGCAGCCAAGTGCCCGGGACAGTGCACGAGCAGTACTTC.

This clone was seen a single time. The rearrangement uses TRBV5-4 and TRBJ2-7, with 8 bases lining up with TRBD2. Germline V lookup: CDR1 SGHNT, CDR2 YYREEE (reference sequence). This CDR3 is 15 amino acids long. The J segment lost 3 bases and the V segment lost 5 bases, leaving 10 bases of the junction unmatched. The CDR3 protein is CASRPQLSGSYEQYF. In DNA, the CDR3 is TGTGCCAGCAGGCCCCAGTTGAGCGGGAGCTACGAGCAGTACTTC.

The chain is built from TRBV2 and TRBJ1-2, with 9 bases fitting TRBD1. Germline CDR1 reads SNHLY; CDR2 reads FYNNEI. The CDR3 sequence is 14 residues long. J gave up 8 bases and V 6 bases, and 10 bases lay outside the gene matches. The CDR3 DNA is TGTGCCAGCAGCCTGACAGGGGGAGATAGGGGCTACACCTTC. This sequence encodes CASSLTGGDRGYTF.

This chain uses TRBV6-6 with TRBJ2-7; a weak D match, TRBD1 (6 bases). CDR1 is MNHNY and CDR2 is SVGAGI in the germline V gene (reference sequence). V lost 2 bases, J lost 7 bases, and 6 bases lay in between. This CDR3 has 11 amino acids. The CDR3 DNA reads TGTGCCAGCAGTTACGACAGGGAGCAGTACTTC. This gives the protein CASSYDREQYF.

The chain has TRBV7-9 and TRBJ1-2; TRBD1 aligns across 9 bases. The CDR3 has 14 amino acids. The ends lost 7 bases at V and 7 bases at J; junction bases unmatched: 10. Germline CDR1 SEHNR, CDR2 FQNEAQ (reference sequence). The chain's CDR3 is CASNSGTGGSGYTF. The CDR3 DNA sequence: TGTGCCAGCAACTCCGGCACAGGGGGCTCTGGCTACACCTTC.

A remark on this clone: At the DNA level, this CDR3 is encoded by other sequences in the same sample as well. The chain uses TRBV3-1 (or the pseudogene TRBV3-2) and TRBJ1-1; possible D gene TRBD1, 6 bases. The CDR3 runs 13 residues. Trimming cost V 3 bases and J 4 bases, with 9 bases left between them. In germline, CDR1 is LGHDT, CDR2 YNNKEL (reference sequence). The CDR3 bases are TGTGCCAGCAGCCAGAGGGGGTCCACTGAAGCTTTCTTT. Translating it yields CASSQRGSTEAFF.

The chain employs TRBV7-2 and TRBJ1-1; D call uncertain. Germline lookup yields CDR1 SGHTA and CDR2 FQGNSA. Deletions cut 5 bases from V and 5 bases from J, with 27 bases between. There are 18 residues in the CDR3. For the CDR3, the DNA is TGTGCCAGCAGCGCAACTAGCCGACACTATAGCCCGGGAACTGAAGCTTTCTTT. Its protein product is CASSATSRHYSPGTEAFF.

This clone occurred a few times. The V gene is TRBV7-2, the J gene TRBJ1-1, with D unresolved. CDR1 and CDR2 from the germline V gene are SGHTA and FQGNSA. Trimming removed 1 base from V and 5 bases from J, with 11 bases in between. The CDR3 runs to 14 residues. CDR3 loop: CASSLGGHETEAFF. CDR3 nucleotides: TGTGCCAGCAGCTTAGGCGGGCACGAGACTGAAGCTTTCTTT.

The chain uses TRBV7-2 and TRBJ2-7; D is uncertain. Between the trimmed V and J ends, which lost 5 bases and 1 base, there was a span of 12 bases. CDR1 SGHTA and CDR2 FQGNSA come from the germline V gene. This CDR3 spans 14 amino acids. The CDR3 spells CASSPLIASYEQYF. The CDR3 nucleotides are TGTGCCAGCAGCCCCCTTATTGCGTCCTACGAGCAGTACTTC.

This clone was detected a few times. V usage is TRBV7-3 and J usage is TRBJ2-3; 10 nucleotides match TRBD2. The V gene end was trimmed by 5 bases and the J gene end by 6 bases; junction bases not matched to a gene: 5. Per the germline V gene, CDR1 is SGHTA and CDR2 is FQGTGA. The CDR3 is made up of 14 amino acids. CDR3 bases: TGTGCCAGCAGCCCAGCGGGGGGGCAGGATACGCAGTATTTT. Protein: CASSPAGGQDTQYF.

This clone was picked up one time. This chain uses TRBV4-1 with TRBJ1-1; possibly TRBD1 for D (6 bases). CDR1 MGHRA and CDR2 YSYEKL come from the germline V gene. V lost 0 bases and J lost 3, with 8 bases in between. This CDR3 comprises 14 residues. The chain's CDR3 is CASSQEQGDTEAFF. CDR3 coding DNA: TGCGCCAGCAGCCAAGAACAGGGCGACACTGAAGCTTTCTTT.

V gene TRBV27 combines with J gene TRBJ1-2; 7 bases are shared with TRBD1. CDR3 length: 19 residues. Germline V gene data show CDR1 as MNHEY and CDR2 as SMNVEV (reference sequence). V was pared by 0 bases and J by 8 bases, with 21 bases of the junction left unmatched. Here the CDR3 DNA reads TGTGCCAGCAGTTTATCAATCTTGACAGGGCCCGTATTGGCGGGCGGCTACACCTTC. This codes for CASSLSILTGPVLAGGYTF.

V is TRBV6-5 and J is TRBJ2-2; possible D gene TRBD1, 6 bases. CDR3 length: 13 amino acids. CDR1 is MNHEY and CDR2 is SVGAGI in the germline V gene. Trimming shortened V by 7 bases and J by 6 bases, and 12 bases separated the two germline ends. This CDR3 reads CASNQGISGELFF. DNA of the CDR3: TGTGCCAGCAACCAGGGGATTTCCGGGGAGCTGTTTTTT.

CDR3 bases: TGTGCCAGCAGTTATAAAGGGAGAGCTCAGCCCCAGCATTTT. Amino acids: CASSYKGRAQPQHF. The chain carries TRBV6-6 and TRBJ1-5; D is ambiguous. V was cut by 3 bases and J by 6 bases, with 12 bases left in between. Germline values: CDR1 MNHNY, CDR2 SVGAGI (reference sequence). The CDR3 has 14 amino acids.

This clone was seen a few times. The chain joins TRBV6-6 to TRBJ1-1, with D tentatively TRBD1 (6 bases). Germline assignment: CDR1 MNHNY and CDR2 SVGAGI (reference sequence). V shed 4 bases and J shed 2 bases, with 14 bases lying between them. CDR3 size: 15 residues. CDR3 nucleotide sequence: TGTGCCAGCAGTTCGGCAGGGGAAGGAAACACTGAAGCTTTCTTT. Protein product: CASSSAGEGNTEAFF.

V gene TRBV2 combines with J gene TRBJ2-2; D is possibly TRBD2 (5 bases). V gave up 5 bases and J gave up 2 bases, with 12 bases separating them. The CDR3 covers 15 residues. CDR1 and CDR2 (germline): SNHLY, FYNNEI. The DNA of the CDR3 is TGTGCCAGCAGTATTAATGGACTCAACACCGGGGAGCTGTTTTTT. Amino acid sequence: CASSINGLNTGELFF.

This clone appeared a single time. V usage is TRBV5-6 and J usage is TRBJ2-5; D uncertain. Germline CDR1 and CDR2: SGHDT and YYEEEE. The CDR3 covers 14 residues. Trimming removed 4 bases from V and 3 bases from J, with 13 bases in between. CDR3 sequence reads: CASSTAFDKETQYF. CDR3 sequence (DNA): TGTGCCAGCAGCACAGCATTCGACAAAGAGACCCAGTACTTC.

The gene calls are TRBV28 and TRBJ2-7; TRBD2 matches 10 bases. The CDR3 runs 15 residues. V gave up 8 bases and J gave up 2 bases; unmatched junction bases: 9. Germline loops: CDR1 MDHEN, CDR2 SYDVKM. CDR3 sequence (DNA): TGTGCCAGCTGGGCCGGACTAGCGGCGACCTACGAGCAGTACTTC. Residues: CASWAGLAATYEQYF.

The rearrangement links TRBV5-6 to TRBJ1-3; 9 nucleotides line up with TRBD1. The germline gives CDR1 SGHDT, CDR2 YYEEEE. J gave up 4 bases and V 4 bases, and 6 bases lay outside the gene matches. The CDR3 runs 15 residues. The CDR3 spells CASSAITGGGNTIYF. CDR3 bases: TGTGCCAGCAGCGCTATTACAGGGGGCGGAAACACCATATATTTT.

The chain has TRBV18 and TRBJ1-1; no clear D gene. Germline V CDR1 and CDR2: KGHSH, LQKENI. This CDR3 contains 14 residues. The germline V and J ends were trimmed by 4 bases and 0 bases, with 9 bases remaining between them. DNA for the CDR3: TGTGCCAGCTCACTGGCGGTGATGAACACTGAAGCTTTCTTT. Residues: CASSLAVMNTEAFF.